The clone carrying this T cell receptor beta chain showed up many times. TCR beta CDR3 regions were amplified from RNA transcripts. RT-PCR in the first round (using the HTBI primer set) targeted the TCR CDR3. TCRdb passed the multiplex PCR reads through MiXCR, listing each CDR3 protein once. The sample records hundreds of thousands of distinct CDR3 sequences, roughly 15% being singletons. These data belong to a study of T cells in Graves' hyperthyroidism and ophthalmopathy. Study background: Any treatment followed the collection of peripheral blood at initial diagnosis.

Individuals with ophthalmopathy presented a Clinical Activity Score of at least 3, a NOSPECS grade of at least 4 and a duration under 3 months. Deletions cut 5 bases from V and 8 bases from J, with 13 bases between. The length of the CDR3 is 13 residues. CDR1 is LNHDA and CDR2 is SQIVND in the germline V gene (reference sequence). The chain employs TRBV19 and TRBJ1-5; D is undetermined. What was sequenced was blood. This TCR was recovered from a woman aged 35 to 49 with Graves' ophthalmopathy. This chain's CDR3 is CASSPTPWEPQHF. CDR3 DNA: TGTGCCAGTAGTCCCACCCCATGGGAGCCCCAGCATTTT.